The 2 T cell receptor beta chains presented below share a single source sample, sequenced in a study of blood T cell repertoires in COVID-19. Libraries were prepared by immunoSEQ multiplex PCR; TCRdb keeps only in-frame clonotypes and omits some of them. The data contain 230,000 or so clones, roughly 79% of them singletons. Sequencing was performed on peripheral blood. These receptor sequences come from a woman of 80 years or more with COVID-19, enrolled during active disease.

This clone appeared a few times. This chain links TRBV6-2 or TRBV6-3 with TRBJ1-2; TRBD1 agrees at 10 bases. This CDR3 has 14 amino acids. Trimming took 4 bases from V and 8 from J; bases not matched to a gene: 7. Germline V gene lookup returns CDR1 MNHEY and CDR2 SVGEGT. Written as DNA, the CDR3 is TGTGCCAGCAGTTTTTGGACAGGGGGGAACGGCTACACCTTC. As protein: CASSFWTGGNGYTF.

Worth noting for this clone: The same CDR3 can be traced to other DNA sequences in this sample. The rearrangement links TRBV5-1 to TRBJ1-1; no clear D gene. V shed 2 bases and J shed 1 base, with 9 bases lying between them. This CDR3 is 14 amino acids long. The V gene's germline CDR1 is SGHRS and CDR2 YFSETQ. CDR3 residues: CASSLLRGNTEAFF. CDR3 DNA sequence: TGCGCCAGCAGCTTACTTCGGGGGAACACTGAAGCTTTCTTT.